This is a list of T cell receptor beta chains from one sample in a study of identifying expanded T cells in peripheral blood. Sequencing was performed with immunoSEQ multiplex PCR; in TCRdb, only in-frame clones are kept and a portion is missing. The sample includes about 91,000 clones, 88% of them seen just once. The sequenced sample was blood. All receptors come from a person aged 18-70 years in good health. The CDR3 runs from the conserved cysteine through the conserved F or W. A D gene is named only where the DNA matches it firmly. Clone size, where shown, is once, few, many, or a class for clones that have expanded.

CASSPLGAGELFF | NA | TRBV5-1 | NA | TRBJ2-2
CASSFGPEQETQYF | NA | TRBV5-5 | once | TRBJ2-5
CATSRPSGGRSGYTF | NA | TRBV15 | NA | TRBJ1-2
CASRPGPLYGYTF | NA | TRBV27 | NA | TRBJ1-2
CASSSGFGYTF | NA | TRBV28 | NA | TRBJ1-2
CASSREAASEAFF | NA | TRBV5-1 | NA | TRBJ1-1
CASSQTGQGWLNEQFF | TRBD1 | TRBV14 | NA | TRBJ2-1
CTSSSGTGGIYEQYF | NA | TRBV1 | NA | TRBJ2-7
CASSLLEGVAYNEQFF | NA | TRBV5-6 | NA | TRBJ2-1
CASSGLAGVKETQYF | TRBD2 | TRBV7-2 | NA | TRBJ2-5
CASSPNQGANTEAFF | TRBD1 | TRBV7-2 | few | TRBJ1-1
CASSPGQGLDTEAFF | TRBD1 | TRBV7-3 | NA | TRBJ1-1
CASSPLDRGPPEAFF | TRBD1 | TRBV5-1 | NA | TRBJ1-1
CASSWSGTLNEQFF | NA | TRBV6-5 | NA | TRBJ2-1
CASSRDRGETQYF | TRBD1 | TRBV2 | NA | TRBJ2-5
CASSPASGGGTEAFF | NA | TRBV11-2 | NA | TRBJ1-1
CASSLTSGGVVETQYF | TRBD2 | TRBV5-1 | NA | TRBJ2-5
CASSFRGIAREDEQFF | NA | TRBV28 | NA | TRBJ2-1